The source of this TCR beta chain is a study of blood T cell repertoires in COVID-19. Study as a whole: Researchers got acute and convalescent COVID-19 samples from the United States, Italy and Spain. Nucleic acid was either cDNA or gDNA, and it came from T cells, B-cell-depleted T cells, or PBMCs.

This CDR3 is 17 amino acids long. In the authors' workflow: Quantification of nucleated cells was approximated via reference gene primer amplification. Sequenced by immunoSEQ multiplex PCR; TCRdb stores in-frame clones only, minus some. V and J calls and clone size are given by that table; D and trimming were obtained from the DNA. The data show fewer than 180,000 clones, 84% seen once. The chain carries TRBV21-1 and TRBJ1-1; whether TRBD1, the table's D call, matches the DNA was not checked. TRBV21-1 is a known pseudogene. The sample comprised peripheral blood. The receptor was derived from a man between 65 and 85 years old with acute or convalescent COVID-19. The CDR3 here is CASSKSETARGNTEAFF. The CDR3 nucleotides read TGTGCCAGCAGCAAAAGTGAGACAGCAAGAGGGAACACTGAAGCTTTCTTT.